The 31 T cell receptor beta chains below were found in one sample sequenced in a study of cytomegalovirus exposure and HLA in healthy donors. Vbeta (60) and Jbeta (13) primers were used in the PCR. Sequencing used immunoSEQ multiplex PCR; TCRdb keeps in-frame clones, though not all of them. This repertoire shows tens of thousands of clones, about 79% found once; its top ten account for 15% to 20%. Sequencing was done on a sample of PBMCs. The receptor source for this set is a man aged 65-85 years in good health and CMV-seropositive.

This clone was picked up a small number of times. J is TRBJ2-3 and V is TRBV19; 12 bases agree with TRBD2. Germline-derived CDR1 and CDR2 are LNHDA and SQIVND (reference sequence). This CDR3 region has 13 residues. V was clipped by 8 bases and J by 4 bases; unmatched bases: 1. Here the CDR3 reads CASSSGRADTQYF. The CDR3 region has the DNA TGTGCCAGTTCTAGCGGGAGGGCAGATACGCAGTATTTT.

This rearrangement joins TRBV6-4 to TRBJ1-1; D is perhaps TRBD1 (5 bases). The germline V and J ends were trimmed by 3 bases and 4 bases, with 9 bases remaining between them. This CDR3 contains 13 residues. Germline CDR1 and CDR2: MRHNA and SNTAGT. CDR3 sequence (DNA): TGTGCCAGCAGTGAGCAGGGCAGCACTGAAGCTTTCTTT. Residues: CASSEQGSTEAFF.

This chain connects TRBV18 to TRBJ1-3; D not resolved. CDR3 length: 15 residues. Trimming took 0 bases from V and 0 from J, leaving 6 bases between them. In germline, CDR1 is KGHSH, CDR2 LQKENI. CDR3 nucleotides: TGTGCCAGCTCACCACCCGTTCTCTCTGGAAACACCATATATTTT. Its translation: CASSPPVLSGNTIYF.

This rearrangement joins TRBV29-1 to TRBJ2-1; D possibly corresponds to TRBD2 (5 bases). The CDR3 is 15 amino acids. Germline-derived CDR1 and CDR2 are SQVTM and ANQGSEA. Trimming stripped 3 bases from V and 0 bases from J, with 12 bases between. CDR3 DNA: TGCAGCGTTGAGCTGAGGGAGAGCTCCTACAATGAGCAGTTCTTC. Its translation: CSVELRESSYNEQFF.

The CDR3 region has the DNA TGTGCCAGCAGCCCGGGGGCAGCGGGGGGTTGGCAAGAGACCCAGTACTTC. Residues: CASSPGAAGGWQETQYF. V gene TRBV11-2 combines with J gene TRBJ2-5; 9 bases map to TRBD2. The germline V gene encodes CDR1 SGHAT and CDR2 FQNNGV. The CDR3 contains 17 residues. J gave up 2 bases and V 5 bases, and 12 bases lay outside the gene matches.

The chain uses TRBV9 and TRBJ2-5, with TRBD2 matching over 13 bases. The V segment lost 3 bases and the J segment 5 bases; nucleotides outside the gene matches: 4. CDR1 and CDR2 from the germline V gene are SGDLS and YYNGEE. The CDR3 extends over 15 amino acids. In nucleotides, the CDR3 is TGTGCCAGCAGCGCCGGACTAGCGGGAGTGGAGACCCAGTACTTC. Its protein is CASSAGLAGVETQYF.

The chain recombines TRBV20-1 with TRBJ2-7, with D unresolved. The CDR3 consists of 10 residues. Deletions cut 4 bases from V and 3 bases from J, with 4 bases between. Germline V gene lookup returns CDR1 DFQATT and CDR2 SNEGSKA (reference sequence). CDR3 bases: TGCAGTGCTACCAACTACGAGCAGTACTTC. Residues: CSATNYEQYF.

This CDR3 is CSLASGTGELFF. CDR3 coding DNA: TGCAGCCTAGCTAGCGGCACCGGGGAGCTGTTTTTT. The chain is built from TRBV29-1 and TRBJ2-2; TRBD2 aligns across 7 bases. Germline lookup yields CDR1 SQVTM and CDR2 ANQGSEA. CDR3 length: 12 residues. V gave up 8 bases and J gave up 4 bases; unmatched junction bases: 4.

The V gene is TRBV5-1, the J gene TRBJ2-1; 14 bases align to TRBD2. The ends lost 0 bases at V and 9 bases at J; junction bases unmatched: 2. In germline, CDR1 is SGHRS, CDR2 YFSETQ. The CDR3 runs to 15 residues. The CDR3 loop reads CASSLGTSGGSEQFF. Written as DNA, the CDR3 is TGCGCCAGCAGCTTGGGGACTAGCGGGGGGTCTGAGCAGTTCTTC.

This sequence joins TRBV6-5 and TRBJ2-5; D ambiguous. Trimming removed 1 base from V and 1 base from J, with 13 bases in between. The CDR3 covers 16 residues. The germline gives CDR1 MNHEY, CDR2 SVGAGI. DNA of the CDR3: TGTGCCAGCAGTTACTTCGGTAGTTCGGGCCAAGAGACCCAGTACTTC. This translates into CASSYFGSSGQETQYF.

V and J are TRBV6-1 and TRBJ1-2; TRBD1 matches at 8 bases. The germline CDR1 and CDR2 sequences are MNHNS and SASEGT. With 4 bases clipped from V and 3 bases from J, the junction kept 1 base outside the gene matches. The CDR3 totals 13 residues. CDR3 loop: CASSAGQDYGYTF. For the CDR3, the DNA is TGTGCCAGCAGTGCGGGACAGGACTATGGCTACACCTTC.

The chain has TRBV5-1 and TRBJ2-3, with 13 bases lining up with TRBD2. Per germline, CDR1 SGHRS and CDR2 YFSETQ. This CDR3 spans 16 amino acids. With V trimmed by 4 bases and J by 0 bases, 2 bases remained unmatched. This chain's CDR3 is CASSGGLAGSTDTQYF. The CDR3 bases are TGCGCCAGCAGCGGGGGACTAGCGGGGAGCACAGATACGCAGTATTTT.

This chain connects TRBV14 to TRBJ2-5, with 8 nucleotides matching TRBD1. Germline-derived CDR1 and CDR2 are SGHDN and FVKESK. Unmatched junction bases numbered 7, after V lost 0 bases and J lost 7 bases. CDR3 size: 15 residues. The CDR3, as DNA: TGTGCCAGCAGCCAAGATCCAGGGGGCTTAGGGACCCAGTACTTC. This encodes CASSQDPGGLGTQYF. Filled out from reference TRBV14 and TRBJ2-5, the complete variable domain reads EAGVTQFPSHSVIEKGQTVTLRCDPISGHDNLYWYRRVMGKEIKFLLHFVKESKQDESGMPNNRFLAERTGGTYSTLKVQPAELEDSGVYFCASSQDPGGLGTQYFGPGTRLLVL.

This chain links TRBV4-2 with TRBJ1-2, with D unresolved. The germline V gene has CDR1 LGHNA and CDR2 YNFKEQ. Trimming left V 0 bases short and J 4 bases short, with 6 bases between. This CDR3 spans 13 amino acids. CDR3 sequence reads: CASSQEQTYGYTF. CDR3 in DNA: TGTGCCAGCAGCCAAGAACAGACCTATGGCTACACCTTC.

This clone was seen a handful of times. The CDR3 bases are TGTGCCAGCAGCCAAGATAGCGGGGGGCCGCCAGATACGCAGTATTTT. Translated, it gives CASSQDSGGPPDTQYF. The V and J genes are TRBV4-2 and TRBJ2-3, with 10 nucleotides matching TRBD2. Germline values: CDR1 LGHNA, CDR2 YNFKEQ. The CDR3 runs to 16 residues. V lost 0 bases to trimming and J lost 4 bases; unmatched junction nucleotides: 4.

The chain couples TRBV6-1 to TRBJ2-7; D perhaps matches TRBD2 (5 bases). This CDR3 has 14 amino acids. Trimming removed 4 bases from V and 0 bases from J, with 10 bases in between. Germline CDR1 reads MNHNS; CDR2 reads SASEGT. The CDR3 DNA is TGTGCCAGCAGTGGAGGACTTGACTCCTACGAGCAGTACTTC. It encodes CASSGGLDSYEQYF.

The CDR3 DNA reads as TGTGCCAGCAGAACCGGGACAGAAAACAATGAGCAGTTCTTC. Translating gives CASRTGTENNEQFF. The V and J genes are TRBV28 and TRBJ2-1, with 7 bases fitting TRBD1. The CDR3 sequence is 14 residues long. Germline V gene lookup returns CDR1 MDHEN and CDR2 SYDVKM. The V segment lost 6 bases and the J segment 5 bases; nucleotides outside the gene matches: 7.

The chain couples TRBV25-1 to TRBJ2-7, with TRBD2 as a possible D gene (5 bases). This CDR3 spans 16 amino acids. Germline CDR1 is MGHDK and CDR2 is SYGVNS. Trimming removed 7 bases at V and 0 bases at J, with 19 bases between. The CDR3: CASTPSGGYSSYEQYF. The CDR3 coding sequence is TGTGCCAGCACACCCTCGGGCGGGTATAGCTCCTACGAGCAGTACTTC.

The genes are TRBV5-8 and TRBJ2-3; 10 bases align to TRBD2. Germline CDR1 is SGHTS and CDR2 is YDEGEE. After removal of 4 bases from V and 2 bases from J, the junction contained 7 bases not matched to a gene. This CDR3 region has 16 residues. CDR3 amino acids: CASSRGLASNTDTQYF. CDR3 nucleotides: TGTGCCAGCAGCCGGGGACTAGCGAGCAACACAGATACGCAGTATTTT.

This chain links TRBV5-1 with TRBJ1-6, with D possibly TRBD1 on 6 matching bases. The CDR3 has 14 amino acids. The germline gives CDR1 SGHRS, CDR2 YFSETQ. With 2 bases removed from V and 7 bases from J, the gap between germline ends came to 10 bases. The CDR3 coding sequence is TGCGCCAGCAGCTTTACAGGGATCAATTCACCCCTCCACTTT. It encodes CASSFTGINSPLHF.

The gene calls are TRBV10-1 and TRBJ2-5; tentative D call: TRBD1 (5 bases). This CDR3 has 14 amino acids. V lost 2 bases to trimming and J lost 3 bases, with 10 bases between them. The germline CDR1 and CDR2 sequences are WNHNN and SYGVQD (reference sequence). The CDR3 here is CASSERPREETQYF. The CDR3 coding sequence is TGCGCCAGCAGTGAGAGGCCCAGGGAAGAGACCCAGTACTTC.

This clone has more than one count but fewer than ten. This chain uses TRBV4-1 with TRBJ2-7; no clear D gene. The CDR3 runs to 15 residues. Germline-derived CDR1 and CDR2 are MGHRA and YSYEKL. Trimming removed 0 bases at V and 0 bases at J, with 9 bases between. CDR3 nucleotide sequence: TGCGCCAGCAGCCAAGATCGAATAGCCTCCTACGAGCAGTACTTC. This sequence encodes CASSQDRIASYEQYF.

CDR3 amino acids: CASSLSAGEGIQYF. The CDR3 DNA reads as TGTGCCAGCAGCTTATCGGCGGGAGAGGGGATTCAGTACTTC. The chain uses TRBV11-3 and TRBJ2-4; 7 nucleotides line up with TRBD2. The CDR3 has 14 amino acids. The J segment lost 10 bases and the V segment lost 2 bases, leaving 8 bases of the junction unmatched. Germline values: CDR1 SGHNT, CDR2 YENEEA.

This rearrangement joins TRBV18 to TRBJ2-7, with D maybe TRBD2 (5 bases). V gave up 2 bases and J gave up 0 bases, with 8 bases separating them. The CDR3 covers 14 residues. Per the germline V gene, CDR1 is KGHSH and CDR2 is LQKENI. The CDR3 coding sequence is TGTGCCAGCTCACCAGGAACTAGCTCCTACGAGCAGTACTTC. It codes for CASSPGTSSYEQYF.

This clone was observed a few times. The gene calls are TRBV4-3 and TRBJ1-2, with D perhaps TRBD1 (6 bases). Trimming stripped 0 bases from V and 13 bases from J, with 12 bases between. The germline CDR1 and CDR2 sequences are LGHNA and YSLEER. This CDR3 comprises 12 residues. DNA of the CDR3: TGCGCCAGCAGCCAAGATAGACAGGTCTGCACCTTC. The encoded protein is CASSQDRQVCTF.

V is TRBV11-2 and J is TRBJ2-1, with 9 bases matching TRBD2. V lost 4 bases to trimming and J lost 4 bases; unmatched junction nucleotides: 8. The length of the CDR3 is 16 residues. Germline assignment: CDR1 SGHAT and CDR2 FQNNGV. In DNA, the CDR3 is TGTGCCAGCAGCTCCTTAACTAGCGGGCGTTACAATGAGCAGTTCTTC. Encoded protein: CASSSLTSGRYNEQFF.

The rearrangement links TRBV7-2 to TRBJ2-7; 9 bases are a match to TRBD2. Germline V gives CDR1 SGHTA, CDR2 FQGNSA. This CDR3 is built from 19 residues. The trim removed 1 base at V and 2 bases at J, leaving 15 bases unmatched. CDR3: CASSLGLVVASGIPYEQYF. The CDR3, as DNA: TGTGCCAGCAGCTTAGGGCTGGTGGTGGCTAGCGGGATACCCTACGAGCAGTACTTC.

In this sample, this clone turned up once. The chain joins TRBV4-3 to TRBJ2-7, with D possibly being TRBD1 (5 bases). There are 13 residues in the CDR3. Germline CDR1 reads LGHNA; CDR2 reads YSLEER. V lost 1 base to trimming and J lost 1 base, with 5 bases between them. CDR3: CASSQGTSYEQYF. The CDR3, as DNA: TGCGCCAGCAGCCAAGGGACATCCTACGAGCAGTACTTC.

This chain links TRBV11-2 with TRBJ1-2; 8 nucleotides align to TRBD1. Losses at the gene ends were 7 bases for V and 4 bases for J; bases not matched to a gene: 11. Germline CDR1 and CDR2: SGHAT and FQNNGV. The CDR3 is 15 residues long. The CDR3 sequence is CASTQRQGAVYGYTF. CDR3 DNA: TGTGCCAGCACCCAACGGCAGGGGGCCGTCTATGGCTACACCTTC.

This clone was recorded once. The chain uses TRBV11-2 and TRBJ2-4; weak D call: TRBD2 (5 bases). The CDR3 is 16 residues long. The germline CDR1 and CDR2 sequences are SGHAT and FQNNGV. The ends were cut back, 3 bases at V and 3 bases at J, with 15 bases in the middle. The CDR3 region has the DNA TGTGCCAGCAGCTTCTCCCTTCTAGAGGGCAAAAACATTCAGTACTTC. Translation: CASSFSLLEGKNIQYF.

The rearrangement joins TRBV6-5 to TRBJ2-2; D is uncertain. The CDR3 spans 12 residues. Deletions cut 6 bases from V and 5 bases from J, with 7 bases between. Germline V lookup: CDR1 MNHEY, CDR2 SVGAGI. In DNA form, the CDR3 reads TGTGCCAGCAGGATGACAACCGGGGAGCTGTTTTTT. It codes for CASRMTTGELFF.